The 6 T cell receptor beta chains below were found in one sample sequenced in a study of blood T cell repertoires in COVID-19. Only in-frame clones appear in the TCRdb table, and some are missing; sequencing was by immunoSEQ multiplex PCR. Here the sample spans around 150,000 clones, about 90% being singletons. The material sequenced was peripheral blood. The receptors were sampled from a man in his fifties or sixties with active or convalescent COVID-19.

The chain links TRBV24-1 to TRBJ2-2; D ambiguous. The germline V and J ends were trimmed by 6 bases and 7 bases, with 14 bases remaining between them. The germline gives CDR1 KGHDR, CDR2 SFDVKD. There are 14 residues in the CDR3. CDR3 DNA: TGTGCCACCAGTCCACCCAGCAGGCGCGGGGAGCTGTTTTTT. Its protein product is CATSPPSRRGELFF.

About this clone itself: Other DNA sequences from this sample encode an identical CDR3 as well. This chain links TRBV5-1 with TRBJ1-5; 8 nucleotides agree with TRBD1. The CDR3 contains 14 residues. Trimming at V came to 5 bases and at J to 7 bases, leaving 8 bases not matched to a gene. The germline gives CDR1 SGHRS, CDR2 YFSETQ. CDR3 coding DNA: TGCGCCAGCAGTTCAGGACAGGGAGGACAGCCCCAGCATTTT. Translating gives CASSSGQGGQPQHF.

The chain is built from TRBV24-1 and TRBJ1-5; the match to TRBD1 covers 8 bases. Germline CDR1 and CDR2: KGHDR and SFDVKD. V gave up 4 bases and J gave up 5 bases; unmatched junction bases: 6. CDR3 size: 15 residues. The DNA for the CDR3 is TGTGCCACCAGTGACTCCGGACAGGGTCATCAGCCCCAGCATTTT. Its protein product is CATSDSGQGHQPQHF.

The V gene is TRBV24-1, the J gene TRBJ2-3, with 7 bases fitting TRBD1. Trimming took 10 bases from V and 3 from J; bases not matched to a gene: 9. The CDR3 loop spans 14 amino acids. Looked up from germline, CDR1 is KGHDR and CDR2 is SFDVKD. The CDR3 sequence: CATNQQGRTDTQYF. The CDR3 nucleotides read TGTGCCACGAACCAACAGGGGCGGACAGATACGCAGTATTTT.

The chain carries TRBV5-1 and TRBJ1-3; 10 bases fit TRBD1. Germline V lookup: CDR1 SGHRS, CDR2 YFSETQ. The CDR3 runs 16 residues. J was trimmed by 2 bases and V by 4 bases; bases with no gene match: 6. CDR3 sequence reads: CASSTGTGVAGNTIYF. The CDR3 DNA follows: TGCGCCAGCAGCACCGGGACAGGGGTCGCTGGAAACACCATATATTTT.

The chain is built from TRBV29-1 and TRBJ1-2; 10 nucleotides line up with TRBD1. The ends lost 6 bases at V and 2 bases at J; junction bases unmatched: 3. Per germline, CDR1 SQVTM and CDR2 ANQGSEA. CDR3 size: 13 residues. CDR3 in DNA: TGCAGCGTCCGGGGACAGGGGAACTATGGCTACACCTTC. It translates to CSVRGQGNYGYTF.